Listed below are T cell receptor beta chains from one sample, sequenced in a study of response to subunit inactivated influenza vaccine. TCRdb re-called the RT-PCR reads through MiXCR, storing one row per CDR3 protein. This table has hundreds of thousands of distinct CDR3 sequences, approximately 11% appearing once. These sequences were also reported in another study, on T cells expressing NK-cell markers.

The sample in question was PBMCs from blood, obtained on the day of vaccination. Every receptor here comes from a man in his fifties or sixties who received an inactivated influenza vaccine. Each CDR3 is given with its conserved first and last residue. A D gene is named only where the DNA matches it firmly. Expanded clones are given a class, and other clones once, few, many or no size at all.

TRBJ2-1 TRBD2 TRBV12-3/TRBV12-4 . TGTGCCAGCAGTTTAGCAAGACTAGCGGGGGACAATGAGCAGTTCTTC CASSLARLAGDNEQFF
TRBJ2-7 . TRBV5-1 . TGCGCCAGCAGCCCATCAGTGGGAGGCTACGAGCAGTACTTC CASSPSVGGYEQYF
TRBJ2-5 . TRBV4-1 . TGCGCCAGCAGCCAAGATTCGGGGTTCCAGGAGACCCAGTACTTC CASSQDSGFQETQYF
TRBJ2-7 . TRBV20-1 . TGCAGTGCTAGAGATTTAGGGGGTCGAGTCAACGAGCAGTACTTC CSARDLGGRVNEQYF
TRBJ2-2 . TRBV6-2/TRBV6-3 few TGTGCCAGCAGTGAGGGACGAGACACCGGGGAGCTGTTTTTT CASSEGRDTGELFF
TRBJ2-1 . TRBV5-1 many TGCGCCAGCACCCGAGAGTTGGCAGGCAATGAGCAGTTCTTC CASTRELAGNEQFF
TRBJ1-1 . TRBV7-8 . TGTGCCAGCAGCTACTCACATCAGGTCGACACTGAAGCTTTCTTT CASSYSHQVDTEAFF
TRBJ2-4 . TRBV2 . TGTGCCAGCAGTCCACTAGAGGTAGCCAAAAACATTCAGTACTTC CASSPLEVAKNIQYF
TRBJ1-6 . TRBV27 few TGTGCCAGCAGTTTATGGGGAGACAGATTTCGCTCCTATAATTCACCCCTCCACTTT CASSLWGDRFRSYNSPLHF
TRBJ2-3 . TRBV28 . TGTGCCAGCAGTTCAACCGGGACTGCCCGAAGTGATACGCAGTATTTT CASSSTGTARSDTQYF
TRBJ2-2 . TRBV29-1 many TGCAGCGTTACCGGGACACCCGCGAACACCGGGGAGCTGTTTTTT CSVTGTPANTGELFF
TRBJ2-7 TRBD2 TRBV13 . TGTGCCAGCAGCGGGGCGGGAGTGCCCTACGAGCAGTACTTC CASSGAGVPYEQYF
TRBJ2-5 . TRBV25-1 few TGTGCCAGCAGTGATATCACGGGAGTAGAGACCCAGTACTTC CASSDITGVETQYF
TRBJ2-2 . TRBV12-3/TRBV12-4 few TGTGCCAGCACCATAAGGACAGCGAACACCGGGGAGCTGTTTTTT CASTIRTANTGELFF
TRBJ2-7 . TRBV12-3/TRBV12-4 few TGTGCCAGCAGCCTAGACCCCCGCGGCTCCTACGAGCAGTACTTC CASSLDPRGSYEQYF
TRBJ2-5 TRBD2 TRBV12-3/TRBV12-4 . TGTGCCAGCAGGGGAACTACTAGCGTTCGGGAGACCCAGTACTTC CASRGTTSVRETQYF
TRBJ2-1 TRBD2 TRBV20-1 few TGCAGTGCTAGGGAACCGGGACTAGCGGGAGCCGGTGAGCAGTTCTTC CSAREPGLAGAGEQFF
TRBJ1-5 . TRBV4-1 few TGCGCCAGCAGCAGAGAGGGACATTCAAATCAGCCCCAGCATTTT CASSREGHSNQPQHF
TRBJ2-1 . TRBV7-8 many TGTGCCAGCAGCCTGGGACTCTCGCTCCTTTACAATGAGCAGTTCTTC CASSLGLSLLYNEQFF
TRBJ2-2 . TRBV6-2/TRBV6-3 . TGTGCCAGCAGTTACCTTCGGACATCCGTGGGCGGGGAGCTGTTTTTT CASSYLRTSVGGELFF
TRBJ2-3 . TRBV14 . TGTGCCAGCAGCCAATCCCACACAGATACGCAGTATTTT CASSQSHTDTQYF
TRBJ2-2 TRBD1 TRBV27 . TGTGCCAGTAATAAGGGACAGGGTGAAACCGGGGAGCTGTTTTTT CASNKGQGETGELFF
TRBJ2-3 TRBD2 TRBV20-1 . TGCAGTGCCAGGACTAGCCGGCGCATCACAGATACGCAGTATTTT CSARTSRRITDTQYF
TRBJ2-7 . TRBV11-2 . TGTGCCAGCAGCTTAGTCTACAGCCTTTCCTACGAGCAGTACTTC CASSLVYSLSYEQYF
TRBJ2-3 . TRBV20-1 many TGCAGTGCTAGTAGGCTAGCATCCGATACGCAGTATTTT CSASRLASDTQYF
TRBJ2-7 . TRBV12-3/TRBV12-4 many TGTGCCAGCAGTTCGCAACCTACAGCCTACGAGCAGTACTTC CASSSQPTAYEQYF
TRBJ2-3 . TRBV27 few TGTGCCAGCAGTTTATCTGGGTTTGGAGATACGCAGTATTTT CASSLSGFGDTQYF
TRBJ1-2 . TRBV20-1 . TGCAGTGCTAACGACAGAGAATCCCCCCCCTATGGCTACACCTTC CSANDRESPPYGYTF
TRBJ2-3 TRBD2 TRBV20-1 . TGCAGTGCTAGATTTGGACTAGCGGGAGGAGATACGCAGTCTTTT CSARFGLAGGDTQSF
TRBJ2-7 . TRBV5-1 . TGCGCCAGCAGCTTGGCAGGGGGGTCGGGTATCTACGAGCAGTACTTC CASSLAGGSGIYEQYF